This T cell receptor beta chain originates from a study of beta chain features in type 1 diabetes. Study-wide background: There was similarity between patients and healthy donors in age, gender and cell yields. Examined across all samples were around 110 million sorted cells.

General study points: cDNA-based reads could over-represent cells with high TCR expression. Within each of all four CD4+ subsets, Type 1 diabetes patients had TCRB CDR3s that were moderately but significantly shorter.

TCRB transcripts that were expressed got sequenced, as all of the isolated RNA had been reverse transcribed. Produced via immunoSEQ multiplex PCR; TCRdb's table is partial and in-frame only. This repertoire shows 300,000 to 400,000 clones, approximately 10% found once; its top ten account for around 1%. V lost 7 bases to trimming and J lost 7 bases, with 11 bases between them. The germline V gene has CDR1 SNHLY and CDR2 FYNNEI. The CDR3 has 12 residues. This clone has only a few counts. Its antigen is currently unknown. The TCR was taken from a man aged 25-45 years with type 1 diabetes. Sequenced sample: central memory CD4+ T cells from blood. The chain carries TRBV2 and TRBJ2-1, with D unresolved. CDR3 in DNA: TGTGCCAGCACCCGACAAAGGAATGAGCAGTTCTTC. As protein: CASTRQRNEQFF.